This T cell receptor (beta chain) was identified during a study of OX40 agonist ivuxolimab in advanced cancers. Study details: A male proportion of approximately 80% was recorded, with mean age approximately 56 years and range roughly 20 to 90. Prior anti-PD-1, anti-PD-L1 or anti-CTLA-4 therapy did not bar entry, and less than 50% had some. Study-wide findings and caveats: Expansion of clones was among the lowest in partial responders at 0.1-3.0 mg/kg.

Sequenced by immunoSEQ multiplex PCR; TCRdb stores in-frame clones only, minus some. The sample has about 61,000 clones, more than 80% seen once. This CDR3 is built from 20 residues. J was trimmed by 0 bases and V by 3 bases; bases with no gene match: 14. CDR1 MNHEY and CDR2 SMNVEV come from the germline V gene (reference sequence). With respect to this clone: Its antigen is unidentified.

The J gene is TRBJ2-6, the V gene TRBV27; 7 nucleotides agree with TRBD1. The sequences come from CD4+ or CD8+ T cells sorted from blood, collected in a trial of the OX40 agonist ivuxolimab. This clonotype originated in an adult with an advanced solid tumor such as melanoma, head and neck, liver or kidney cancer. The CDR3 is CASSFLTGALRRSGANVLTF. In DNA, the CDR3 is TGTGCCAGCAGTTTCCTTACAGGGGCCCTCCGGCGCTCTGGGGCCAACGTCCTGACTTTC.